Below are 14 T cell receptor beta chains sequenced from a single sample in a study of T cell responses to AZD1222 COVID-19 vaccine. Here immunoSEQ multiplex PCR was the method, and the copy in TCRdb shows in-frame clones only, minus some. The table records more than 150,000 clones, approximately 92% of them present only once. The sequenced sample was peripheral blood, obtained on day 0 of AZD1222 vaccination. These receptors were taken from an adult in good health.

The chain carries TRBV19 and TRBJ1-1; no firm D call. Germline V gene data show CDR1 as LNHDA and CDR2 as SQIVND (reference sequence). The CDR3 has 11 residues. V was clipped by 10 bases and J by 3 bases, with 9 bases between them. The CDR3 nucleotides read TGTGCCATTAGGGTGGACACTGAAGCTTTCTTT. Encoded protein: CAIRVDTEAFF. The entire variable domain, with the rest obtained from reference TRBV19 and TRBJ1-1, is as follows: DGGITQSPKYLFRKEGQNVTLSCEQNLNHDAMYWYRQDPGQGLRLIYYSQIVNDFQKGDIAEGYSVSREKKESFPLTVTSAQKNPTAFYLCAIRVDTEAFFGQGTRLTVV.

The chain is built from TRBV5-1 and TRBJ2-5, with D maybe TRBD2 (6 bases). This CDR3 is built from 13 residues. Germline CDR1 reads SGHRS; CDR2 reads YFSETQ. V was cut by 2 bases and J by 2 bases, with 7 bases left in between. The CDR3 sequence: CASSFGGQETQYF. DNA of the CDR3: TGCGCCAGCAGCTTCGGGGGTCAAGAGACCCAGTACTTC.

This clone was counted a few times. The chain recombines TRBV11-2 with TRBJ2-7, with TRBD2 matching over 9 bases. The length of the CDR3 is 18 residues. V gave up 5 bases and J gave up 0 bases; unmatched junction bases: 14. Germline-derived CDR1 and CDR2 are SGHAT and FQNNGV. In DNA form, the CDR3 reads TGTGCCAGCAGCCCCTGGGCTAGCGGGGCCGTGAGCTCCTACGAGCAGTACGTC. Its translation is CASSPWASGAVSSYEQYV.

The chain links TRBV10-2 to TRBJ1-2; D gene ambiguous. The V gene's germline CDR1 is WSHSY and CDR2 SAAADI. V was clipped by 5 bases and J by 0 bases, with 13 bases between them. The CDR3 sequence is 15 residues long. CDR3 protein: CASSRTRGANYGYTF. CDR3 DNA: TGCGCCAGCAGTAGAACACGAGGAGCTAACTATGGCTACACCTTC.

The V call is TRBV11-3, the J call TRBJ2-1; TRBD2 aligns across 8 bases. Looked up from germline, CDR1 is SGHNT and CDR2 is YENEEA. The CDR3 runs to 15 residues. With 5 bases clipped from V and 0 bases from J, the junction kept 3 bases outside the gene matches. The CDR3 here is CASSPGTSSYNEQFF. CDR3 in DNA: TGTGCCAGCAGCCCCGGGACTAGCTCCTACAATGAGCAGTTCTTC.

The chain couples TRBV11-1 to TRBJ2-5; D is unresolved. The CDR3 has 14 residues. CDR1 and CDR2 (germline): SGHAT, FQDESV (reference sequence). V lost 3 bases, J lost 0 bases, and 8 bases lay in between. The DNA of the CDR3 is TGTGCCAGCAGCTTGAGTGCCGACCAAGAGACCCAGTACTTC. This codes for CASSLSADQETQYF.

The rearrangement uses TRBV9 and TRBJ2-1; TRBD1 or TRBD2 may be the D gene (5 bases each). The CDR3 covers 15 residues. The ends were cut back, 0 bases at V and 9 bases at J, with 16 bases in the middle. Germline CDR1 is SGDLS and CDR2 is YYNGEE. The CDR3 bases are TGTGCCAGCAGCGTAGGAGGGGACGCTTTGGGTGAGCAGTTCTTC. Translation: CASSVGGDALGEQFF.

This clone was counted once. The CDR3 DNA follows: TGTGCCAGCAGTGAACCTGTGCGGGGTCTACAGCGGGGGGTCCACAATGAGCAGTTCTTC. Translated: CASSEPVRGLQRGVHNEQFF. The J gene is TRBJ2-1, the V gene TRBV2; 9 bases line up with TRBD2. CDR1 is SNHLY and CDR2 is FYNNEI in the germline V gene. The junction had 19 bases not matched to a gene; V was cut back by 2 bases and J by 5 bases. The CDR3 is made up of 20 amino acids.

This chain joins TRBV27 and TRBJ1-1; 7 bases match TRBD1. CDR1 and CDR2 (germline): MNHEY, SMNVEV (reference sequence). The CDR3 is 13 residues long. J was trimmed by 7 bases and V by 3 bases; bases with no gene match: 5. CDR3 bases: TGTGCCAGCAGTTTGGGCAGGGGGAGTGAAGCTTTCTTT. Encoded protein: CASSLGRGSEAFF.

This clone was picked up a small number of times. The chain has TRBV10-3 and TRBJ1-1; D uncertain. This CDR3 comprises 14 residues. V lost 3 bases and J 5 bases, leaving 13 bases between the germline ends. Germline loops: CDR1 ENHRY, CDR2 SYGVKD. In DNA form, the CDR3 reads TGTGCCATCAGTGATCTACCGGTAGGGACTGAAGCTTTCTTT. This gives the protein CAISDLPVGTEAFF.

The V call is TRBV7-2, the J call TRBJ1-2; D ambiguous. Germline V gives CDR1 SGHTA, CDR2 FQGNSA. Trimming left V 6 bases short and J 5 bases short, with 13 bases between. This CDR3 is 13 amino acids long. CDR3: CASRAGSSYGYTF. The CDR3 region has the DNA TGTGCCAGCAGGGCAGGAAGTAGTTATGGCTACACCTTC.

This chain joins TRBV29-1 and TRBJ1-3, with TRBD1 matching over 7 bases. The CDR3 contains 14 residues. Per germline, CDR1 SQVTM and CDR2 ANQGSEA. Germline trimming cut 0 bases from V and 3 bases from J; bases unmatched to any gene: 2. CDR3 in amino acids: CSVEETGIGNTIYF. DNA of the CDR3: TGCAGCGTTGAAGAGACAGGGATTGGAAACACCATATATTTT.

The J gene is TRBJ2-2, the V gene TRBV2, with D perhaps TRBD1 or TRBD2 (5 bases each). Trimming left V 0 bases short and J 5 bases short, with 22 bases between. There are 19 residues in the CDR3. From germline, CDR1 is SNHLY and CDR2 FYNNEI. The chain's CDR3 is CASSEAGVRKLIGTGELFF. The DNA of the CDR3 is TGTGCCAGCAGTGAAGCGGGGGTCCGGAAACTCATAGGGACCGGGGAGCTGTTTTTT.

This sequence joins TRBV28 and TRBJ1-2, with D uncertain. This CDR3 has 11 residues. Trimming removed 6 bases from V and 8 bases from J, with 10 bases in between. CDR1 MDHEN and CDR2 SYDVKM come from the germline V gene. The DNA of the CDR3 is TGTGCCAGCAGCTTAGGGAGAGGCTACACCTTC. Translated: CASSLGRGYTF.